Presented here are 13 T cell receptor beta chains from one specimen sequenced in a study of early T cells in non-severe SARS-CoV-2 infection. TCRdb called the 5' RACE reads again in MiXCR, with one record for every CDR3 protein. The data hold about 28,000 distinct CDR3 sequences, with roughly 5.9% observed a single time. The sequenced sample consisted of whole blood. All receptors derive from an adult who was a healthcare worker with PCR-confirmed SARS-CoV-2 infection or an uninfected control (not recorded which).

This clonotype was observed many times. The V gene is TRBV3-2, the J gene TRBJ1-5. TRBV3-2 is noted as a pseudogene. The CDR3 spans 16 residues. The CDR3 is CASSQVQRDDNQPQHF. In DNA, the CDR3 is TGTGCCAGCAGCCAAGTCCAAAGGGATGACAATCAGCCCCAGCATTTT.

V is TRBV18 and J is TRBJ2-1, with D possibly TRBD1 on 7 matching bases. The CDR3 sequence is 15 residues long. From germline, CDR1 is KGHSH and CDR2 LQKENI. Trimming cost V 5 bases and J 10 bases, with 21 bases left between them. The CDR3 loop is CASSSNGGTDQEQFF. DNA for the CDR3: TGTGCCAGCTCATCGAACGGCGGGACAGATCAAGAGCAGTTCTTC.

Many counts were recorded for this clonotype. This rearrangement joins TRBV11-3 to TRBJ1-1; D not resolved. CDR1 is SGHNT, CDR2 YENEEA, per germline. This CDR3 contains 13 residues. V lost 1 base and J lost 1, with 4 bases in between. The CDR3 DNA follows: TGTGCCAGCAGCTTAGCCCAGAACACTGAAGCTTTCTTT. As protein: CASSLAQNTEAFF.

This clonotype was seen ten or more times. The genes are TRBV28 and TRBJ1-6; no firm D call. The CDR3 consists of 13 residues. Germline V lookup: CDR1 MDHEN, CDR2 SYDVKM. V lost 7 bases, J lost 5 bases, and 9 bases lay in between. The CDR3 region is CASNRQNNSPLHF. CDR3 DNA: TGTGCCAGCAATCGGCAGAATAATTCACCCCTCCACTTT. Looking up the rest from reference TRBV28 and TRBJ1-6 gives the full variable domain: DVKVTQSSRYLVKRTGEKVFLECVQDMDHENMFWYRQDPGLGLRLIYFSYDVKMKEKGDIPEGYSVSREKKERFSLILESASTNQTSMYLCASNRQNNSPLHFGNGTRLTVT.

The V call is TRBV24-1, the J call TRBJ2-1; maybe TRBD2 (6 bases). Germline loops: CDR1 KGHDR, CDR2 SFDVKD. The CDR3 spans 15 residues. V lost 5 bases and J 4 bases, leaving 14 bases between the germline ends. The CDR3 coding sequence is TGTGCCACCAGTGGCGGGACCGACGGGTACAATGAGCAGTTCTTC. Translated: CATSGGTDGYNEQFF.

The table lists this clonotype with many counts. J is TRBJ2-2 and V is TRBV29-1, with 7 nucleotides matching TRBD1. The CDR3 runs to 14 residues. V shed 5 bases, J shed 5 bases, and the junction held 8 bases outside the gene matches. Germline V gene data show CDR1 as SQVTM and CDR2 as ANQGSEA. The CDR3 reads CSVRTGVSTGELFF. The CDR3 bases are TGCAGCGTTCGTACAGGGGTATCAACCGGGGAGCTGTTTTTT.

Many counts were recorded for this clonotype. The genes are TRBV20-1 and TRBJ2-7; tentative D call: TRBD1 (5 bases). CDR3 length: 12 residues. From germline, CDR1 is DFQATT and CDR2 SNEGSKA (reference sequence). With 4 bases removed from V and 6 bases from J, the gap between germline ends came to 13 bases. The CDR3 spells CSAKVSTAEQYF. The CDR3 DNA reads TGCAGTGCTAAGGTTTCGACAGCCGAGCAGTACTTC.

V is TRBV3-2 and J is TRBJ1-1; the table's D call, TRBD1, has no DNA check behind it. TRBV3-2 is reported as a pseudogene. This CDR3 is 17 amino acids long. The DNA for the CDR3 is TGTGCCAGCAGCCAAGATCTTAGAGAGGGGGCGCCCGCTGAAGCTTTCTTT. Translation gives CASSQDLREGAPAEAFF.

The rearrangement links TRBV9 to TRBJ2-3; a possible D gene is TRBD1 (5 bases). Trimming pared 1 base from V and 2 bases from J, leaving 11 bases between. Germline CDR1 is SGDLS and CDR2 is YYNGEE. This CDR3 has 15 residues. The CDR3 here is CASSVQQGFTDTQYF. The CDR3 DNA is TGTGCCAGCAGCGTACAGCAGGGTTTCACAGATACGCAGTATTTT.

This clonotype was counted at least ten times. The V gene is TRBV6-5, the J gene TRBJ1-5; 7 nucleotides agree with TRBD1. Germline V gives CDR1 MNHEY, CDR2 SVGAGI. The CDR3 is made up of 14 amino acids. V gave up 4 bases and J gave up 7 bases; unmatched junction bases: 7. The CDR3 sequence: CASSLGQAGQPQHF. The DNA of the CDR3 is TGTGCCAGCAGTTTAGGACAGGCAGGACAGCCCCAGCATTTT.

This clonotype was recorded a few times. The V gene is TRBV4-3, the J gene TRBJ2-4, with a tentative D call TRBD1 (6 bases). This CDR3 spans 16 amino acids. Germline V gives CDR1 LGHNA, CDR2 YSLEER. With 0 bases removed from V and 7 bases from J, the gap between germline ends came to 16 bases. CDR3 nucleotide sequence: TGCGCCAGCAGCCAAGATTTCGGACAGCGGAGGAACATTCAGTACTTC. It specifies CASSQDFGQRRNIQYF.

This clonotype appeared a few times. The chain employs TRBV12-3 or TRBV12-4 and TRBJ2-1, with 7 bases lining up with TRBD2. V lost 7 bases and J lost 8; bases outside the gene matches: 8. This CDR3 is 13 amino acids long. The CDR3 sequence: CASKPGGGDEQFF. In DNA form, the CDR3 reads TGTGCCAGCAAGCCGGGAGGTGGGGATGAGCAGTTCTTC.

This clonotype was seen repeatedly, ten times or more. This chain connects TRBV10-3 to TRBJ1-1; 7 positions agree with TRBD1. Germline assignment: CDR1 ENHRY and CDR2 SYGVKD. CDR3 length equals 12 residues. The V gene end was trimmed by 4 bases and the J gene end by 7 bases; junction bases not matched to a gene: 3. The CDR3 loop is CAISGPGGEAFF. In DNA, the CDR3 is TGTGCCATCAGTGGCCCAGGGGGTGAAGCTTTCTTT.